This T cell receptor beta chain originates from a study of blood T cell repertoires in COVID-19. This clone has more than one count but fewer than ten. Using immunoSEQ multiplex PCR, the repertoire was profiled, and TCRdb retains in-frame clones only, with some absent. The repertoire holds 150,000 to 200,000 clones, 70% to 85% seen once, with approximately 7.2% in the top ten. Germline CDR1 is MNHEY and CDR2 is SVGAGI. With V trimmed by 4 bases and J by 14 bases, 9 bases remained unmatched. The CDR3 extends over 12 amino acids. The rearrangement uses TRBV6-5 and TRBJ1-2, with 8 nucleotides matching TRBD1. This clonotype originated in a human donor with acute or convalescent COVID-19. The donor label of this sample is uncertain. The sample comprised peripheral blood. Here the CDR3 DNA reads TGTGCCAGCAGTTCCCCCAGGACAGGGCGAACCTTC. Residues: CASSSPRTGRTF.